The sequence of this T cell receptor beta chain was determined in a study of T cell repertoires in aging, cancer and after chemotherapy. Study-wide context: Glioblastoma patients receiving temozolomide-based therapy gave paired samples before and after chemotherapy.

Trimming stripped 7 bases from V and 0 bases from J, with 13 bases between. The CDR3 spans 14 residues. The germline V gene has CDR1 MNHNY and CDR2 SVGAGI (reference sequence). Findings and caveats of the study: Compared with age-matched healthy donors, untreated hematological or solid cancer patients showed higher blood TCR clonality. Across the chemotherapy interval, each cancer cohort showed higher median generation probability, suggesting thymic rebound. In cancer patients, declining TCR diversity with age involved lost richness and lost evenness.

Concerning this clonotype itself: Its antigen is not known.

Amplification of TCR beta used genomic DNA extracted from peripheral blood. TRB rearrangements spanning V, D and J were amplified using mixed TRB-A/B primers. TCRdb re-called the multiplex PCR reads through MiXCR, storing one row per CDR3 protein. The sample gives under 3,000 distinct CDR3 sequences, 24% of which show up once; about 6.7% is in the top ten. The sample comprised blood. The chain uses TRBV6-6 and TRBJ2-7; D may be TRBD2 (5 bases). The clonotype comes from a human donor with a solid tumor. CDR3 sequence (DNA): TGTGCCAGCACTCTGTCGGGGAGCTCCTACGAGCAGTACTTC. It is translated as CASTLSGSSYEQYF.